These 6 T cell receptor beta chains came from one sample sequenced in a study of blood T cell repertoires in COVID-19. The table came from immunoSEQ multiplex PCR; TCRdb's copy has only in-frame clones and leaves some out. The sample consists of fewer than 200,000 clones, 70% to 85% of them appearing once. The sample taken for sequencing was PBMCs or T cells enriched from blood (not recorded which). The source of these receptors is a man in his fifties who had recovered from COVID-19.

V is TRBV6-2 or TRBV6-3 and J is TRBJ2-5; possible D gene TRBD2, 6 bases. The CDR3 runs to 16 residues. Between the trimmed V and J ends, which lost 8 bases and 2 bases, there was a span of 21 bases. From germline, CDR1 is MNHEY and CDR2 SVGEGT. CDR3 loop: CASRLAGGGIQETQYF. The CDR3 DNA follows: TGTGCCAGCCGCCTGGCGGGTGGGGGGATACAAGAGACCCAGTACTTC.

The chain combines TRBV5-1 with TRBJ2-7, with 9 bases fitting TRBD1. The CDR3 spans 15 residues. Per germline, CDR1 SGHRS and CDR2 YFSETQ. The V gene end was trimmed by 4 bases and the J gene end by 1 base; junction bases not matched to a gene: 6. The CDR3 DNA reads as TGCGCCAGCAGCGGGGGACAGGGCAGTTCCTACGAGCAGTACTTC. Protein product: CASSGGQGSSYEQYF.

This clone was recorded a few times. The chain is built from TRBV12-3 or TRBV12-4 and TRBJ1-5, with D tentatively TRBD1 (5 bases). This CDR3 spans 13 amino acids. Trimming stripped 8 bases from V and 2 bases from J, with 10 bases between. CDR3 protein: CASLRGGNQPQHF. The CDR3 DNA reads TGTGCCAGCCTAAGGGGCGGCAATCAGCCCCAGCATTTT.

This clone has a handful of counts. The rearrangement uses TRBV5-1 and TRBJ1-2; D is possibly TRBD1 (5 bases). The CDR3 totals 15 residues. V was cut by 4 bases and J by 5 bases, with 18 bases left in between. The germline V gene encodes CDR1 SGHRS and CDR2 YFSETQ. CDR3 nucleotides: TGCGCCAGCAGCGGGGGGACCGCCGTTCTATATGGCTACACCTTC. This gives the protein CASSGGTAVLYGYTF.

This chain connects TRBV6-5 to TRBJ2-7; no firm D call. Germline V gives CDR1 MNHEY, CDR2 SVGAGI. This CDR3 is built from 13 residues. Trimming removed 4 bases from V and 0 bases from J, with 7 bases in between. The CDR3 loop is CASSSISSYEQYF. For the CDR3, the DNA is TGTGCCAGCAGTTCTATCTCCTCCTACGAGCAGTACTTC.

The rearrangement joins TRBV4-1 to TRBJ2-3, with TRBD2 matching over 8 bases. The germline gives CDR1 MGHRA, CDR2 YSYEKL. The J segment lost 5 bases and the V segment lost 3 bases, leaving 13 bases of the junction unmatched. CDR3 length: 17 amino acids. The CDR3 here is CASSHKRGGLNIDTQYF. The DNA for the CDR3 is TGCGCCAGCAGCCACAAACGGGGGGGCCTTAATATAGATACGCAGTATTTT.